This TCR beta chain is drawn from a study of OX40 agonist ivuxolimab in advanced cancers. In the study overall: Ivuxolimab was a fully human IgG2 agonistic monoclonal antibody targeting the costimulatory receptor OX40 (CD134). Peripheral TCRbeta sequencing was intended to test whether TCR sequence diversity was altered and clonal T-cell expansion was caused by ivuxolimab. The monotherapy dose-escalation portion (N ≈ 56 patients) of the phase I ivuxolimab trial is reported in the paper. Three dose-escalation patients achieved partial responses, one with hepatocellular carcinoma and two with cutaneous melanoma. Intravenous ivuxolimab was administered to patients every 2 weeks at six dose levels: 0.01, 0.1, 0.3, 1.5, 3 and 10 mg/kg. The dose-escalation cohort was over 70% male with a mean age of approximately 59 years, ranging from roughly 20 to 85. Of the 50 or so patients in dose escalation, about 20 had hepatocellular carcinoma, about 15 had melanoma, 9 had renal cell carcinoma and 9 had head and neck cancer. Prior anti-PD-1, anti-PD-L1 or anti-CTLA-4 therapy was permitted, and 35% to 40% of dose-escalation patients had received checkpoint inhibitors. The study at large found these results: Low levels of normalized T-cell clonal expansion were also seen in some patients who did not respond. Antigen specificity was not determined for the clonally expanded peripheral T cells. In partial responders in the 0.1-3.0 mg/kg groups, normalized peripheral clonal expansion was found to be among the lowest, especially among CD8+ T cells. After ivuxolimab, expanded clones were on average more numerous among CD8+ T cells than among CD4+ T cells. Clonal expansion of both CD4+ and CD8+ blood T cells was observed from baseline to week 6 at doses 0.1 to 3.0 mg/kg.

As for this clone: Its antigen is unknown. No qualities accompany the bases; no much larger clone lies one base away.

Patients with a history of autoimmune disease or receiving systemic immunosuppression were excluded from the trial. Peripheral blood for TCR sequencing was drawn from every dose cohort at baseline, at cycle 4 day 1 and at cycle 7 day 1. The samples were taken from a phase I, first-in-human, multicenter, open-label dose-escalation trial of ivuxolimab. Adults with locally advanced or metastatic melanoma, renal cell, hepatocellular, or head and neck squamous cell carcinoma were enrolled in the trial. Before TCR sequencing, CD4+ T cells and CD8+ T cells from peripheral blood were sorted into separate populations. The CDR3 starts with the cysteine, ends with the phenylalanine, and has 18 residues. Of all the DNA, just the CDR3 is kept, 54 bases in frame from base 1. V is cut back by 0 bases and J by 5 bases, with 13 bases in the junction unmatched. In the germline V gene (reference sequence), CDR1 corresponds to SEHNR and CDR2 to FQNEAQ.

Genomic DNA was isolated from the sorted cells so that the TCRbeta CDR3 region could be sequenced. TCRbeta CDR3 regions were sequenced using the immunoSEQ Assay. This immuneACCESS table, as held by TCRdb, lists in-frame sequences with V and J called but not all clones. Of the missing ones, under half trace to an unresolved V gene in checked studies; the others have no known cause. Counted in this sample were fewer than 80,000 clones; around 86% of them appeared once. The ten most abundant clones make up more than 0.65% of the sample. The sequence links TRBV7-9 to TRBJ2-5, with 9 middle bases fitting TRBD1. The sequence was obtained from an adult with an advanced solid tumor such as melanoma, head and neck, liver or kidney cancer. Sequences were derived from CD4+ or CD8+ T cells sorted from blood, sampled in a trial of the OX40 agonist ivuxolimab. The CDR3 in this case is CASSLALLRDRDMETQYF. The sequenced DNA: TGTGCCAGCAGCTTAGCTTTACTCCGGGACAGGGACATGGAGACCCAGTACTTC.